This is a list of T cell receptor beta chains from one sample in a study of post-analysis software for immune sequencing data. Via MiXCR, TCRdb re-called the PCR reads, giving one row per CDR3 protein. This sample carries about 500,000 distinct CDR3 sequences, roughly 45% of them seen once, and the ten largest clones take 9% to 13%. Sequenced sample: blood. The receptors were sampled from a girl aged 10 to 17 with multiple sclerosis. The CDR3 runs from the conserved cysteine through the conserved F or W. Each record gives: V gene, CDR3 length, D gene, clone size, J gene, CDR3 DNA, CDR3 protein. A D gene is named only where the DNA matches it firmly. Rows give clone size only sometimes, using once, few, many, or a class for an expanded clone.

TRBV7-2	20	.	.	TRBJ2-1	TGTGCCAGCAGCCAAAAACACATCCGGGACTGGGGCTTCTCCTACAATGAGCAGTTCTTC	CASSQKHIRDWGFSYNEQFF
TRBV7-9	16	.	.	TRBJ1-2	TGTGCCAGCAGCTTCCCGGGGGGCCGAACTAACTATGGCTACACCTTC	CASSFPGGRTNYGYTF
TRBV2	14	TRBD1	few	TRBJ2-5	TGTGCCAGCAGTTGGGACAGGGTCGGAGAGACCCAGTACTTC	CASSWDRVGETQYF
TRBV6-5	15	.	.	TRBJ2-2	TGTGCCAGCAGTTACTCGAGGACCGAGGGGGGGGAGCTGTTTTTT	CASSYSRTEGGELFF
TRBV6-5	14	TRBD2	.	TRBJ2-5	TGTGCCAGCAGTTCACGGACTAGAATGGAGACCCAGTACTTC	CASSSRTRMETQYF
TRBV27	14	TRBD1	.	TRBJ2-1	TGTGCCAGCAGTCTGACAGGGAAGGACAATGAGCAGTTCTTC	CASSLTGKDNEQFF
TRBV5-1	14	TRBD1	.	TRBJ1-2	TGCGCCAGCAGCTTGGGGGGACAGGGGAGTGGCTACACCTTC	CASSLGGQGSGYTF
TRBV12-3/TRBV12-4	15	TRBD2	.	TRBJ2-1	TGTGCCAGCAGTTTAGTGACTAGCGGTTACAATGAGCAGTTCTTC	CASSLVTSGYNEQFF
TRBV7-2	16	TRBD2	few	TRBJ2-1	TGTGCCAGCAGCGGGTCTAGCGGGGGCGAAGTCAATGAGCAGTTCTTC	CASSGSSGGEVNEQFF
TRBV14	16	.	.	TRBJ2-7	TGTGCCAGCAGCGAAAAGGGAAGGGACCTCCCCTACGAGCAGTACTTC	CASSEKGRDLPYEQYF
TRBV12-5	13	.	few	TRBJ1-5	TGTGCTAGTGCCTTGGGCGGAAATCAGCCCCAGCATTTT	CASALGGNQPQHF
TRBV12-3/TRBV12-4	16	TRBD1	.	TRBJ2-3	TGTGCCAGCAGTCAAAGGGGACAGGTGAGCACAGATACGCAGTATTTT	CASSQRGQVSTDTQYF
TRBV12-3/TRBV12-4	16	TRBD2	.	TRBJ2-2	TGTGCCAGCAGTTTTCGACTAGCGGGAGATCTCGGGGAGCTGTTTTTT	CASSFRLAGDLGELFF
TRBV7-8	15	.	.	TRBJ2-3	TGTGCCAGCAGCTTTGGTCGGGCTAGCACAGATACGCAGTATTTT	CASSFGRASTDTQYF
TRBV7-9	14	TRBD1	.	TRBJ2-7	TGTGCCAGCAGCTTAGAGACAGGGTCGGACGAGCAGTACTTC	CASSLETGSDEQYF
TRBV7-9	14	.	.	TRBJ2-7	TGTGCCAGCAGCTTAGGGCAGGGATACTACGAGCAGTACTTC	CASSLGQGYYEQYF
TRBV4-2	16	TRBD2	few	TRBJ2-3	TGTGCCAGCAGCCAGTCGAGTGGGGGGGTCGCAGATACGCAGTATTTT	CASSQSSGGVADTQYF
TRBV7-6	17	TRBD2	.	TRBJ2-1	TGTGCCAGCAGCTTAGGCACTAGTGCGGGAGCCTACAATGAGCAGTTCTTC	CASSLGTSAGAYNEQFF
TRBV20-1	12	.	.	TRBJ2-5	TGCAGTGCTAGATTAGAGTTGCATGAGCAGTACTTC	CSARLELHEQYF
TRBV3-1	15	TRBD2	few	TRBJ2-7	TGTGCCAGCAGCCAAGCGGGACTAGCTGGCAGCGAGCAGTACTTC	CASSQAGLAGSEQYF
TRBV29-1	14	TRBD2	few	TRBJ2-5	TGCAGCGTACTAGGACTAGCGGACCAAGAGACCCAGTACTTC	CSVLGLADQETQYF
TRBV7-3	17	.	few	TRBJ2-1	TGTGCCAGCAGCGTAACAAAACAGGAGCGTTGGTACAATGAGCAGTTCTTC	CASSVTKQERWYNEQFF
TRBV12-3/TRBV12-4	13	.	.	TRBJ2-7	TGTGCCAGCAGTTTCGCACGGATCTACGAGCAGTACTTC	CASSFARIYEQYF
TRBV29-1	14	TRBD2	.	TRBJ2-7	TGCAGCGCTGGACTAGCGGATAGCTCCTACGAGCAGTACTTC	CSAGLADSSYEQYF
TRBV6-5	14	.	.	TRBJ2-5	TGTGCCAGCAGTTACCGCCGGGACACAGGAGAGCAGTACTTC	CASSYRRDTGEQYF
TRBV29-1	13	.	few	TRBJ2-5	TGCAGCGTACCTCAGGGGCTGGAGGAGACCCAGTACTTC	CSVPQGLEETQYF
TRBV6-6	14	.	many	TRBJ2-5	TGTGCCAGCAGTTACGCGGCAGGGGAAGAGACCCAGTACTTC	CASSYAAGEETQYF
TRBV10-3	18	TRBD2	few	TRBJ2-7	TGTGCCATCAGTGAGTCTCTGCGAAGCGGGAGGAGGTCCTACGAGCAGTACTTC	CAISESLRSGRRSYEQYF
TRBV2	14	TRBD1	.	TRBJ2-5	TGTGCCAGCAGTTCCGACAGGGGCCAAGAGACCCAGTACTTC	CASSSDRGQETQYF
TRBV9	15	.	few	TRBJ2-1	TGTGCCAGCAGCGTTCCTGAGGACTCCTACAATGAGCAGTTCTTC	CASSVPEDSYNEQFF
TRBV7-9	13	.	.	TRBJ1-4	TGTGCCAGCACTCTTGGAAGTTTTGAAAAACTGTTTTTT	CASTLGSFEKLFF
TRBV10-3	15	TRBD2	few	TRBJ2-1	TGTGCCATCAGTGAGCCTGGACTAGCGCGCAATGAGCAGTTCTTC	CAISEPGLARNEQFF
TRBV7-6	13	.	few	TRBJ2-7	TGTGCCAGCAGCTTTGACAGTGCCTACGAGCAGTACTTC	CASSFDSAYEQYF
TRBV12-3/TRBV12-4	12	.	few	TRBJ1-1	TGTGCCAGCAGCCTGAAAGGGACTGAAGCTTTCTTT	CASSLKGTEAFF
TRBV20-1	13	.	.	TRBJ1-1	TGCAGTGCTAGGTCCGACAGAAACACTGAAGCTTTCTTT	CSARSDRNTEAFF